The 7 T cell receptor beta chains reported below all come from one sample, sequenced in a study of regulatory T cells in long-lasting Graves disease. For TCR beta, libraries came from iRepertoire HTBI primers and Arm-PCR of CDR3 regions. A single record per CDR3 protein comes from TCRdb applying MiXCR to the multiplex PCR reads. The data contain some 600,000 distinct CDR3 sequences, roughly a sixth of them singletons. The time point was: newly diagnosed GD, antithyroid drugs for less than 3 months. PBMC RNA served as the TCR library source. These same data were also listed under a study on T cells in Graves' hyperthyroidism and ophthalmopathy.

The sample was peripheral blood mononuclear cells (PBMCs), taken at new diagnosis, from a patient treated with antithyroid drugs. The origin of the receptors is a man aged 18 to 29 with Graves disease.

DNA for the CDR3: TGTGCCAGCAGCCAGGACAGGGTTCCCGATGAGCAGTTCTTC. Translating gives CASSQDRVPDEQFF. The J gene is TRBJ2-1, the V gene TRBV7-2, with TRBD1 matching 8 bases. After removal of 5 bases from V and 8 bases from J, the junction contained 8 bases not matched to a gene. The CDR3 runs 14 residues. The germline V gene has CDR1 SGHTA and CDR2 FQGNSA.

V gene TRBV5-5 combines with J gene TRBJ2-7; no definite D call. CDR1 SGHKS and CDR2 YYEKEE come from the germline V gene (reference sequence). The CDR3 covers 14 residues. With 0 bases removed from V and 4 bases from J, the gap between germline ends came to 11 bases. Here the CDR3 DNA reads TGTGCCAGCAGCTTGGCCCCAGGAAGGTACGAGCAGTACTTC. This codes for CASSLAPGRYEQYF.

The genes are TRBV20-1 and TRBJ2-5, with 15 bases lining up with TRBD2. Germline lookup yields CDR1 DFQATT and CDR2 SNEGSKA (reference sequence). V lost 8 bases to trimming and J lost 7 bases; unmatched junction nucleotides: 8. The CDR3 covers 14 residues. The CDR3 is CSTWTSGGGGTQYF. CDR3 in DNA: TGCAGTACCTGGACTAGCGGGGGGGGGGGGACCCAGTACTTC.

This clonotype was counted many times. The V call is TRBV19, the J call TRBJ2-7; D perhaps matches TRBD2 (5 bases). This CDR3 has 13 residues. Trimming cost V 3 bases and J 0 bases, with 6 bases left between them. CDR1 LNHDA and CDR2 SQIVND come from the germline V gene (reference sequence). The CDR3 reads CASSIGSSYEQYF. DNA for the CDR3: TGTGCCAGTAGTATTGGGAGCTCCTACGAGCAGTACTTC.

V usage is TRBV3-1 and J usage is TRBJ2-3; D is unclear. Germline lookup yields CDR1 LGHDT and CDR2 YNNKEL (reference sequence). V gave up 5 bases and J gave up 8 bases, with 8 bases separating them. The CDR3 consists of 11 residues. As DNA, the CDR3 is TGTGCCAGCAGCACCCGGTCTACGCAGTATTTT. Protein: CASSTRSTQYF.

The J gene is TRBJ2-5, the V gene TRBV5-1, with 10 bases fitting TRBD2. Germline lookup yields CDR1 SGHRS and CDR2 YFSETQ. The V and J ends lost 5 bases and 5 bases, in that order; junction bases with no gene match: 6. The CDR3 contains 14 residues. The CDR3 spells CASRLGLASETQYF. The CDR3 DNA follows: TGCGCCAGCAGACTGGGACTAGCGTCGGAGACCCAGTACTTC.

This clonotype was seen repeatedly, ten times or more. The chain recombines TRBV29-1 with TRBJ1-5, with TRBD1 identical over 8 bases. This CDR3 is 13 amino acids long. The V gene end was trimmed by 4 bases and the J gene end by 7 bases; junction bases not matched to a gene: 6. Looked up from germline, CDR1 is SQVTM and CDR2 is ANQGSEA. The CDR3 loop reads CSVGQGADQPQHF. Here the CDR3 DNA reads TGCAGCGTTGGGCAGGGGGCGGACCAGCCCCAGCATTTT.